This T cell receptor (beta chain) appears in the sequencing data of a study of CD4+ T cells in melanoma. Worth noting for this clone: What it recognizes is unknown.

Only in-frame clones appear in the TCRdb table, and some are missing; sequencing was by immunoSEQ multiplex PCR. Here the sample spans roughly 120,000 clones, over 80% being singletons. Study-level findings and limits: Neoantigen-specific CD4+ T cells in melanoma reportedly had diverse differentiation states. CD8+ T cell, macrophage and B cell function reportedly correlated with neoantigen-specific CD4+ T cells.

Material: peripheral blood. This TCR was sampled from a human donor with melanoma.

The CDR3 region has the DNA TGCAGCGTTGGCCTAGCGAGGGGTCGGAGTACAGATACGCAGTATTTT. This codes for CSVGLARGRSTDTQYF. V is TRBV29-1 and J is TRBJ2-3, with a tentative D call TRBD2 (6 bases). Trimming pared 4 bases from V and 3 bases from J, leaving 20 bases between. Germline V lookup: CDR1 SQVTM, CDR2 ANQGSEA. CDR3 length: 16 amino acids.